This T cell receptor (beta chain) was identified in a study of response to subunit inactivated influenza vaccine (dated 2018 in TCRdb). About the study as a whole: The study used deep quantitative T cell receptor repertoire profiling to track responses to a trivalent subunit inactivated influenza vaccine.

Libraries were constructed by RT-PCR. The instrument was an Illumina HiSeq 2500. The raw public data were reprocessed by TCRdb itself: fastp quality trimming at Q25, MiXCR clonotype calling, in-frame beta chains only. A single entry per CDR3 protein holds the most common genes and DNA from its merged rows. In all, the sample holds about 520,000 distinct CDR3 sequences, and 6% to 9% of those were seen once. 13% of the sample lies in the top ten. At least ten counts were recorded for this clonotype. Its target antigen remains unknown. Per-base qualities were not stored, and no clone one base away is much larger. The full study reports these points: The authors suggested that each seasonal influenza vaccination may recruit only a limited number of new T cells.

The germline V gene encodes CDR1 MGHRA and CDR2 YSYEKL. Trimming costs V 0 bases and J 2 bases, and their ends lie 13 bases apart. Including cysteine and phenylalanine, the CDR3 has 17 amino acids. Only the CDR3 region is kept as DNA, spanning 51 bases read in frame from base 1. The rearranged chain carries TRBV4-1 and TRBJ2-2, with TRBD2 perhaps the D gene, on 5 matching bases. The sequences come from PBMCs from blood, collected roughly 24 months after vaccination. This TCR was recovered from a man in his fifties or sixties who received an inactivated influenza vaccine. Donor details come from another sample of the same person, matched by shared clones. The DNA is as follows: TGCGCCAGCAGCCAAGATCCCGGGGTCGGAAACACCGGGGAGCTGTTTTTT. It translates as CASSQDPGVGNTGELFF.